This TCR beta chain emerged from a study of T-cell memory formation after mild COVID-19. Study at large: Clusters were largely donor specific.

This clonotype was picked up a small number of times. The antigen remains undetermined. It was 5'RACE with constant-segment primers that produced the TCR alpha and TCR beta cDNA libraries, which carried sample barcodes and UMIs. TCRdb processed the 5' RACE reads anew with MiXCR; each CDR3 protein has one entry. The table lists under 700,000 distinct CDR3 sequences, over 20% of them singletons, with under 15% in the top ten. Germline V gives CDR1 DFQATT, CDR2 SNEGSKA (reference sequence). The CDR3 has 15 amino acids. The ends lost 7 bases at V and 0 bases at J; junction bases unmatched: 8. Study observations and caveats: Pre-infection memory held some responding clones, suggesting pre-existing cross-reactive T cells responded. Mostly located in CM and EM were contracting CD4+ clones, with contracting CD8+ clones located in EMRA.

The rearrangement uses TRBV20-1 and TRBJ2-1; 8 nucleotides match TRBD1. The sequenced material came from PBMCs or a T cell subset sorted from them (not recorded which). This clonotype was obtained from an adult woman who had mild COVID-19 (a few samples of this study predate the infection). Cell type and time point are not known. This chain's CDR3 is CSVATGETSYNEQFF. The CDR3, as DNA: TGCAGTGTCGCGACAGGGGAAACCTCCTACAATGAGCAGTTCTTC.